A selection of T cell receptor beta chains follows, all from one sample in a study of T cells in Graves' hyperthyroidism and ophthalmopathy. TCRdb reprocessed the multiplex PCR reads via MiXCR and lists one record per CDR3 protein. The table includes 500,000 to 600,000 distinct CDR3 sequences, just under 20% detected once. Sequencing used blood. These TCRs come from a man between 35 and 55 years old with Graves' ophthalmopathy. Both conserved end residues are part of each CDR3. Each record gives: J gene, clone size, D gene, V gene, CDR3 DNA, CDR3 protein. A D gene is named only where the DNA matches it firmly. Clone size appears in some rows only: once, few, many, or a class for an expanded clone.

J gene: TRBJ2-7; clone size: many; D gene: -; V gene: TRBV2; CDR3 DNA: TGTGCCAGCAGTGGTCGCAGGGTATCACACGAGCAGTACTTC; CDR3 protein: CASSGRRVSHEQYF
J gene: TRBJ2-1; clone size: -; D gene: -; V gene: TRBV10-3; CDR3 DNA: TGTGCCAGCAGCCTTAGTGGGTATGGCTACAATGAGCAGTTCTTC; CDR3 protein: CASSLSGYGYNEQFF
J gene: TRBJ2-1; clone size: few; D gene: TRBD2; V gene: TRBV4-2; CDR3 DNA: TGTGCCAGCAGCCAGGCCGGGACTAGCGGGAACAATGAGCAGTTCTTC; CDR3 protein: CASSQAGTSGNNEQFF
J gene: TRBJ1-1; clone size: many; D gene: -; V gene: TRBV12-3/TRBV12-4; CDR3 DNA: TGTGCCAGCAGGGGAAGATCTGAAGCTTTCTTT; CDR3 protein: CASRGRSEAFF
J gene: TRBJ1-3; clone size: many; D gene: TRBD1; V gene: TRBV18; CDR3 DNA: TGTGCCAGCTCTCCGACAGGGACTGGAAACACCATATATTTT; CDR3 protein: CASSPTGTGNTIYF
J gene: TRBJ1-1; clone size: -; D gene: TRBD1; V gene: TRBV29-1; CDR3 DNA: TGCAGCGTGGTTAAAGGGATAGGAGGGGGCACTGGAGCTTTCTTT; CDR3 protein: CSVVKGIGGGTGAFF
J gene: TRBJ2-3; clone size: few; D gene: -; V gene: TRBV24-1; CDR3 DNA: TGTGCCACCAGTGATTCGTCGACTAGTGCAGATACGCAGTATTTT; CDR3 protein: CATSDSSTSADTQYF
J gene: TRBJ2-5; clone size: few; D gene: -; V gene: TRBV9; CDR3 DNA: TGTGCCAGCAGCGTGGGGCTAGACCAAGAGACCCAGTACTTC; CDR3 protein: CASSVGLDQETQYF
J gene: TRBJ1-2; clone size: -; D gene: TRBD1; V gene: TRBV4-1; CDR3 DNA: TGCGCCAGCAGCCCCCGGACAGGGTGGACCTATGGCTACACCTTC; CDR3 protein: CASSPRTGWTYGYTF
J gene: TRBJ1-1; clone size: -; D gene: TRBD1; V gene: TRBV5-8; CDR3 DNA: TGTGCCAGCAGCTTGGGGACAGGGGGCACGAACACTGAAGCCTTCTTT; CDR3 protein: CASSLGTGGTNTEAFF
J gene: TRBJ2-7; clone size: few; D gene: TRBD2; V gene: TRBV4-2; CDR3 DNA: TGTGCCAGCAGCCAAGGACTGTTACTAGCGGGAGACTACGAGCAGTACTTC; CDR3 protein: CASSQGLLLAGDYEQYF
J gene: TRBJ2-2; clone size: many; D gene: -; V gene: TRBV7-8; CDR3 DNA: TGTGCCAGCAGCTTATTATCCAGGAAGAACACCGGGGAGCTGTTTTTT; CDR3 protein: CASSLLSRKNTGELFF
J gene: TRBJ2-1; clone size: many; D gene: TRBD1; V gene: TRBV5-1; CDR3 DNA: TGCGCCAGCAGCTTGATGGACAGGGTCCATGAGCAGTTCTTC; CDR3 protein: CASSLMDRVHEQFF
J gene: TRBJ2-1; clone size: many; D gene: TRBD1; V gene: TRBV28; CDR3 DNA: TGTGCCAGCCACTCAACCCTGACAGGGCCCGAGCAGTTCTTC; CDR3 protein: CASHSTLTGPEQFF
J gene: TRBJ1-2; clone size: -; D gene: TRBD1; V gene: TRBV5-1; CDR3 DNA: TGCGCCAGCAGCTTGGTGGGGACAGGGGCCCTAGTCTATGGCTACACCTTC; CDR3 protein: CASSLVGTGALVYGYTF
J gene: TRBJ2-3; clone size: few; D gene: -; V gene: TRBV6-1; CDR3 DNA: TGTGCCAGCAGGCGAAGTTTCGTGCAGACTAGCACAGATACGCAGTATTTT; CDR3 protein: CASRRSFVQTSTDTQYF
J gene: TRBJ1-2; clone size: -; D gene: -; V gene: TRBV9; CDR3 DNA: TGTGCCAGCAGCGTCTCACCCCTTATCCCACGGACAGACTACTACACCTTC; CDR3 protein: CASSVSPLIPRTDYYTF
J gene: TRBJ2-1; clone size: -; D gene: -; V gene: TRBV9; CDR3 DNA: TGTGCCAGCAGCGATAGAGACGGCTCCTACAATGAGCAGTTCTTC; CDR3 protein: CASSDRDGSYNEQFF
J gene: TRBJ2-2; clone size: -; D gene: TRBD2; V gene: TRBV6-2/TRBV6-3; CDR3 DNA: TGTGCCAGCACACCGAGACTAGCAGAGGTCGCCGGGAAGCTGTTTTTT; CDR3 protein: CASTPRLAEVAGKLFF
J gene: TRBJ1-2; clone size: many; D gene: -; V gene: TRBV6-1; CDR3 DNA: TGTGCCAGCAGTGACGCCCGGATAGGGGCCTATGGCTACACCTTC; CDR3 protein: CASSDARIGAYGYTF
J gene: TRBJ2-1; clone size: few; D gene: TRBD1; V gene: TRBV20-1; CDR3 DNA: TGCAGTGCACCCCTGAGGGGACAGGGACACAATGAGCAGTTCTTC; CDR3 protein: CSAPLRGQGHNEQFF
J gene: TRBJ2-4; clone size: many; D gene: TRBD2; V gene: TRBV7-9; CDR3 DNA: TGTGCCAGCAGCCCCACAGCGGGAGCGGCCAAAAACATTCAGTACTTC; CDR3 protein: CASSPTAGAAKNIQYF
J gene: TRBJ2-1; clone size: few; D gene: -; V gene: TRBV20-1; CDR3 DNA: TGCAGTGCTAGTCCAGCGATGGGGAGGCAGTTCTTC; CDR3 protein: CSASPAMGRQFF
J gene: TRBJ1-1; clone size: many; D gene: TRBD1; V gene: TRBV7-2; CDR3 DNA: TGTGCCAGCAGCCCGAGGACAGGGTGGAACACTGAAGCTTTCTTT; CDR3 protein: CASSPRTGWNTEAFF
J gene: TRBJ2-1; clone size: few; D gene: TRBD2; V gene: TRBV6-1; CDR3 DNA: TGTGCCAGCAGGGTCGTTGCGGGAGGGAGCTCCTACAATGAGCAGTTCTTC; CDR3 protein: CASRVVAGGSSYNEQFF
J gene: TRBJ1-1; clone size: -; D gene: TRBD1; V gene: TRBV6-2/TRBV6-3; CDR3 DNA: TGTGCCAGCAGTTACGTCGGGACAGGGATTGGGCAAGCTTTCTTT; CDR3 protein: CASSYVGTGIGQAFF
J gene: TRBJ2-7; clone size: few; D gene: TRBD1; V gene: TRBV18; CDR3 DNA: TGTGCCAGCTCACCGAGGACAGGACAGGGCTCCTACGAGCAGTACTTC; CDR3 protein: CASSPRTGQGSYEQYF
J gene: TRBJ2-1; clone size: few; D gene: TRBD1; V gene: TRBV20-1; CDR3 DNA: TGCAGTGCCCCCGGGACAGGCAGCAATGAGCAGTTCTTC; CDR3 protein: CSAPGTGSNEQFF
J gene: TRBJ2-5; clone size: few; D gene: -; V gene: TRBV6-1; CDR3 DNA: TGTGCCAGCAGTCCCGGGACCCCAAAAATCCAGTACTTC; CDR3 protein: CASSPGTPKIQYF
J gene: TRBJ2-7; clone size: -; D gene: -; V gene: TRBV20-1; CDR3 DNA: TGCAGTGCTGAGGGCCCCTCGGGACGTGTGACCTACGAGCAGTACTTC; CDR3 protein: CSAEGPSGRVTYEQYF
J gene: TRBJ1-5; clone size: -; D gene: -; V gene: TRBV29-1; CDR3 DNA: TGCAGCGTTCGGGCAGGGGTGGGTGATCAGCCCCAGCATTTT; CDR3 protein: CSVRAGVGDQPQHF
J gene: TRBJ2-3; clone size: few; D gene: -; V gene: TRBV6-1; CDR3 DNA: TGTGCCAGCAGTCCCCGGTCAGGTGCTACTAGCACAGATACGCAGTATTTT; CDR3 protein: CASSPRSGATSTDTQYF
J gene: TRBJ1-5; clone size: few; D gene: TRBD1; V gene: TRBV24-1; CDR3 DNA: TGTGCCACCAGTCAGACAGGGATTAGCAATCAGCCCCAGCATTTT; CDR3 protein: CATSQTGISNQPQHF